These 8 T cell receptor beta chains came from one sample sequenced in a study of shared clonotypes between healthy human individuals. Assay: immunoSEQ multiplex PCR; the TCRdb copy retains only in-frame clones and omits some. The sample includes roughly 500,000 clones, roughly 77% of them seen just once. Source material: PBMCs. The origin of the receptors is a woman aged 35 to 49 in good health. Some clones in this sample may be carry-over from other donors' samples.

The rearrangement links TRBV10-3 to TRBJ2-1; 10 nucleotides agree with TRBD2. The length of the CDR3 is 15 residues. Trimming removed 6 bases from V and 3 bases from J; junction bases left unmatched: 5. The germline CDR1 and CDR2 sequences are ENHRY and SYGVKD. The CDR3 DNA is TGTGCCATCAGCGAGCGGGAGGGGGTCTACAATGAGCAGTTCTTC. Translated, it gives CAISEREGVYNEQFF.

V and J are TRBV30 and TRBJ2-1; 8 bases fit TRBD1. CDR3 length equals 15 residues. After removal of 5 bases from V and 3 bases from J, the junction contained 9 bases not matched to a gene. Germline V lookup: CDR1 GTSNPN, CDR2 SVGIG (reference sequence). CDR3 coding DNA: TGTGCCTGGCGGGGCGGACAGGGAAACTACAATGAGCAGTTCTTC. Translating gives CAWRGGQGNYNEQFF.

This chain joins TRBV27 and TRBJ1-2, with 8 bases that match TRBD1. Germline CDR1 and CDR2: MNHEY and SMNVEV (reference sequence). The CDR3 extends over 15 amino acids. V gave up 5 bases and J gave up 2 bases; unmatched junction bases: 7. The DNA of the CDR3 is TGTGCCAGCAGTCCGCGGACAGGGCTCAACTATGGCTACACCTTC. This codes for CASSPRTGLNYGYTF.

In this sample, this clone turned up a few times. This specimen includes other DNA sequences encoding the same CDR3. The V call is TRBV6-5, the J call TRBJ2-2; D is possibly TRBD2 (5 bases). The CDR3 covers 13 residues. Looked up from germline, CDR1 is MNHEY and CDR2 is SVGAGI. V was cut by 3 bases and J by 5 bases, with 7 bases left in between. This CDR3 is CASSYPGTGELFF. CDR3 bases: TGTGCCAGCAGTTATCCGGGAACCGGGGAGCTGTTTTTT.

This clone showed up just once. This chain uses TRBV19 with TRBJ2-3, with 9 bases that match TRBD2. CDR1 and CDR2 (germline): LNHDA, SQIVND (reference sequence). With V trimmed by 1 base and J by 4 bases, 6 bases remained unmatched. The CDR3 length is 16 residues. CDR3 protein: CASSIGPGLAPDTQYF. For the CDR3, the DNA is TGTGCCAGTAGTATAGGCCCGGGACTAGCCCCAGATACGCAGTATTTT.

This rearrangement joins TRBV7-9 to TRBJ2-1; 11 positions match TRBD2. V lost 1 base, J lost 4 bases, and 3 bases stayed unmatched. Germline V gene sequence: CDR1 SEHNR, CDR2 FQNEAQ (reference sequence). The CDR3 length is 16 residues. CDR3 sequence reads: CASSLGLAGPYNEQFF. For the CDR3, the DNA is TGTGCCAGCAGCTTAGGACTAGCGGGGCCATACAATGAGCAGTTCTTC. The full variable domain, its missing parts supplied by reference TRBV7-9 and TRBJ2-1, is DTGVSQNPRHKITKRGQNVTFRCDPISEHNRLYWYRQTLGQGPEFLTYFQNEAQLEKSRLLSDRFSAERPKGSFSTLEIQRTEQGDSAMYLCASSLGLAGPYNEQFFGPGTRLTVL.

The chain combines TRBV2 with TRBJ2-5; D is undetermined. CDR1 is SNHLY and CDR2 is FYNNEI in the germline V gene. There are 13 residues in the CDR3. V lost 7 bases to trimming and J lost 1 base, with 10 bases between them. This chain's CDR3 is CASTAFPQETQYF. DNA of the CDR3: TGTGCCAGCACAGCCTTCCCCCAAGAGACCCAGTACTTC.

The chain combines TRBV5-1 with TRBJ2-3, with 9 bases matching TRBD2. J was trimmed by 0 bases and V by 0 bases; bases with no gene match: 5. Germline CDR1 reads SGHRS; CDR2 reads YFSETQ. The CDR3 loop spans 17 amino acids. The CDR3 sequence is CASSLGLAGRSTDTQYF. CDR3 bases: TGCGCCAGCAGCTTGGGGCTAGCGGGACGAAGCACAGATACGCAGTATTTT. The variable domain in full, with the rest retrieved from reference TRBV5-1 and TRBJ2-3, is KAGVTQTPRYLIKTRGQQVTLSCSPISGHRSVSWYQQTPGQGLQFLFEYFSETQRNKGNFPGRFSGRQFSNSRSEMNVSTLELGDSALYLCASSLGLAGRSTDTQYFGPGTRLTVL.